The 15 T cell receptor beta chains in this list originate from one sample, sequenced in a study of T cell changes during pregnancy in multiple sclerosis. Sequencing used immunoSEQ multiplex PCR; TCRdb keeps in-frame clones, though not all of them. In the table there are under 80,000 clones, approximately 91% of which are singletons. Sequencing was performed on peripheral blood, taken in the first trimester of pregnancy. These receptors were taken from a female donor with multiple sclerosis, enrolled in a pregnancy study.

The rearrangement links TRBV6-5 to TRBJ2-1, with 7 bases identical to TRBD2. The trim removed 6 bases at V and 8 bases at J, leaving 1 base unmatched. The CDR3 loop spans 11 amino acids. Germline lookup yields CDR1 MNHEY and CDR2 SVGAGI. CDR3 sequence (DNA): TGTGCCAGCAGGCGGGAGTATGAGCAGTTCTTC. Protein sequence: CASRREYEQFF.

The chain carries TRBV7-9 and TRBJ2-7; TRBD2 matches at 13 bases. Germline values: CDR1 SEHNR, CDR2 FQNEAQ (reference sequence). CDR3 length equals 15 residues. With V trimmed by 4 bases and J by 3 bases, 3 bases remained unmatched. The CDR3 sequence is CASSSTSGRLYEQYF. The CDR3 DNA sequence: TGTGCCAGCAGCTCGACTAGCGGGAGGCTCTACGAGCAGTACTTC.

The rearrangement joins TRBV5-1 to TRBJ2-5; D is possibly TRBD2 (6 bases). The V gene's germline CDR1 is SGHRS and CDR2 YFSETQ. With 6 bases removed from V and 9 bases from J, the gap between germline ends came to 24 bases. The CDR3 contains 15 residues. The CDR3 DNA reads TGCGCCAGCACAGTAGGAGGGTTGGAGACCATCGCCCAGTACTTC. It encodes CASTVGGLETIAQYF.

V and J are TRBV5-1 and TRBJ2-1; 8 nucleotides match TRBD2. Germline V gives CDR1 SGHRS, CDR2 YFSETQ. The CDR3 length is 17 residues. V shed 0 bases and J 2 bases; nucleotides not matched to a gene: 7. The CDR3 region is CASSLDITSGAYNEQFF. CDR3 coding DNA: TGCGCCAGCAGCTTGGATATAACTAGCGGAGCCTACAATGAGCAGTTCTTC.

The rearrangement links TRBV9 to TRBJ1-1; TRBD1 is a possible D gene (5 bases). V was cut by 4 bases and J by 0 bases, with 16 bases left in between. The CDR3 covers 16 residues. CDR1 is SGDLS, CDR2 YYNGEE, per germline. CDR3 residues: CASSPSRGGVNTEAFF. The CDR3 bases are TGTGCCAGCAGCCCCTCTCGTGGGGGGGTGAACACTGAAGCTTTCTTT.

J is TRBJ2-1 and V is TRBV27; D gene unclear. From germline, CDR1 is MNHEY and CDR2 SMNVEV (reference sequence). The CDR3 length is 16 residues. Trimming left V 3 bases short and J 0 bases short, with 12 bases between. The DNA of the CDR3 is TGTGCCAGCAGTTTGATTACACCCTCCTCCTACAATGAGCAGTTCTTC. Amino acids: CASSLITPSSYNEQFF.

The J gene is TRBJ2-2, the V gene TRBV29-1, with 9 bases identical to TRBD1. CDR1 and CDR2 from the germline V gene are SQVTM and ANQGSEA. V dropped 4 bases and J dropped 7; count of bases not matched to a gene: 7. This CDR3 comprises 14 residues. The CDR3 loop reads CSVATGGMGGELFF. The CDR3 region has the DNA TGCAGCGTTGCTACAGGGGGCATGGGCGGGGAGCTGTTTTTT.

The chain joins TRBV4-1 to TRBJ1-5; D not resolved. Trimming took off 1 base at V and 4 bases at J, with 8 bases between the two ends. Per germline, CDR1 MGHRA and CDR2 YSYEKL. The CDR3 spans 14 residues. CDR3 amino acids: CASSQGTWNQPQHF. The CDR3 DNA reads as TGCGCCAGCAGCCAAGGGACTTGGAATCAGCCCCAGCATTTT.

This chain links TRBV7-4 with TRBJ1-1, with D possibly TRBD1 on 5 matching bases. The CDR3 is made up of 15 amino acids. Trimming left V 8 bases short and J 1 base short, with 17 bases between. Germline CDR1 reads SGHVT; CDR2 reads SQSDAQ. The CDR3 sequence: CASPNLDSRNTEAFF. CDR3 nucleotide sequence: TGTGCCAGCCCGAATCTCGACAGCAGGAACACTGAAGCTTTCTTT.

The chain combines TRBV14 with TRBJ2-1; 8 positions agree with TRBD2. CDR1 is SGHDN and CDR2 is FVKESK in the germline V gene. After removal of 1 base from V and 6 bases from J, the junction contained 5 bases not matched to a gene. The CDR3 has 15 residues. DNA for the CDR3: TGTGCCAGCAGCCAAGTTGCCGGGACTAGCAATGAGCAGTTCTTC. Translated: CASSQVAGTSNEQFF.

The V and J genes are TRBV5-6 and TRBJ2-1; D is unclear. The CDR3 length is 15 residues. The V gene lost 2 bases and the J gene lost 0 bases, with 9 bases spanning the gap. CDR1 and CDR2 from the germline V gene are SGHDT and YYEEEE. The chain's CDR3 is CASSLTLSSYNEQFF. As DNA, the CDR3 is TGTGCCAGCAGCTTAACTTTGAGCTCCTACAATGAGCAGTTCTTC.

In this sample, this clone turned up once. This chain links TRBV29-1 with TRBJ1-1; D unclear. The CDR3 is 13 amino acids. The V and J ends lost 1 base and 0 bases respectively, with 6 bases between them. Per germline, CDR1 SQVTM and CDR2 ANQGSEA. This CDR3 reads CSVEGPMNTEAFF. The CDR3 nucleotides read TGCAGCGTTGAAGGGCCGATGAACACTGAAGCTTTCTTT.

The genes are TRBV29-1 and TRBJ2-1, with 11 bases aligning to TRBD2. The germline V gene encodes CDR1 SQVTM and CDR2 ANQGSEA. Unmatched junction bases numbered 5, after V lost 7 bases and J lost 0 bases. CDR3 length: 15 residues. DNA for the CDR3: TGCAGCGGTAGACTAGCGGGAAGCTCCTACAATGAGCAGTTCTTC. Protein sequence: CSGRLAGSSYNEQFF.

The genes are TRBV5-4 and TRBJ2-7, with 7 bases matching TRBD1. The CDR3 loop spans 13 amino acids. V dropped 1 base and J dropped 3; count of bases not matched to a gene: 1. In germline, CDR1 is SGHNT, CDR2 YYREEE (reference sequence). CDR3: CASSLNRGYEQYF. CDR3 in DNA: TGTGCCAGCAGCTTGAACAGGGGCTACGAGCAGTACTTC.

This chain connects TRBV4-2 to TRBJ1-2, with a weak D call TRBD1 (6 bases). The CDR3 has 16 amino acids. Germline values: CDR1 LGHNA, CDR2 YNFKEQ. The V and J ends lost 2 bases and 5 bases respectively, with 18 bases between them. This CDR3 reads CASSQPDSGGSYGYTF. CDR3 nucleotides: TGTGCCAGCAGCCAACCGGACAGCGGCGGGAGTTATGGCTACACCTTC.